These 10 T cell receptor beta chains share one sample of origin, sequenced in a study of blood T cell repertoires in COVID-19. This table comes from immunoSEQ multiplex PCR, and its TCRdb copy is limited to in-frame clones, with some not included. The sample includes approximately 66,000 clones, roughly 70% seen only once; the top ten take roughly a fifth. Sequencing was done on a sample of peripheral blood. The receptors come from a man between 60 and 75 years old with acute or convalescent COVID-19.

V and J are TRBV12-3 or TRBV12-4 and TRBJ2-1; D not resolved. V was cut by 0 bases and J by 4 bases, with 4 bases left in between. The CDR3 spans 13 residues. The CDR3 DNA sequence: TGTGCCAGCAGTTTAGCCTTTTACAATGAGCAGTTCTTC. It specifies CASSLAFYNEQFF.

This chain uses TRBV5-1 with TRBJ2-1, with 7 bases matching TRBD2. The V segment lost 5 bases and the J segment 0 bases; nucleotides outside the gene matches: 2. The CDR3 covers 14 residues. Germline values: CDR1 SGHRS, CDR2 YFSETQ. CDR3 protein: CASSGDYSYNEQFF. Written as DNA, the CDR3 is TGCGCCAGCAGTGGGGACTACTCCTACAATGAGCAGTTCTTC.

This clone has ten or more counts. V is TRBV7-9 and J is TRBJ1-4; D ambiguous. Trimming removed 5 bases at V and 7 bases at J, with 14 bases between. Germline CDR1 is SEHNR and CDR2 is FQNEAQ (reference sequence). The CDR3 is 14 amino acids. CDR3: CASSPPWAGEKLFF. The CDR3 coding sequence is TGTGCCAGCAGCCCCCCTTGGGCTGGTGAAAAACTGTTTTTT.

CDR3 sequence (DNA): TGTGCCAGCAGTGTGCAGCGGGGTATATACGAGCAGTACTTC. This translates into CASSVQRGIYEQYF. The V gene is TRBV2, the J gene TRBJ2-7; 7 nucleotides agree with TRBD2. The V and J ends lost 4 bases and 4 bases, in that order; junction bases with no gene match: 7. CDR1 and CDR2 from the germline V gene are SNHLY and FYNNEI. This CDR3 spans 14 amino acids.

This clone occurred a few times. This sequence joins TRBV7-3 and TRBJ2-5; no clear D gene. Germline V gene data show CDR1 as SGHTA and CDR2 as FQGTGA. The CDR3 has 14 amino acids. The CDR3 nucleotides read TGTGCGACTCGCCCGGTCGGAAACGGGGAGACCCAGTACTTC. This encodes CATRPVGNGETQYF.

Here the CDR3 reads CAWRAGTGYNEQYF. In nucleotides, the CDR3 is TGTGCCTGGAGAGCCGGGACAGGGTACAACGAGCAGTACTTC. This sequence joins TRBV30 and TRBJ2-7, with 9 bases matching TRBD1. This CDR3 is built from 14 residues. Germline values: CDR1 GTSNPN, CDR2 SVGIG (reference sequence). The V and J ends lost 3 bases and 5 bases, in that order; junction bases with no gene match: 8.

V is TRBV19 and J is TRBJ2-2, with D possibly matching TRBD1 (5 bases). V lost 4 bases, J lost 6 bases, and 12 bases lay in between. There are 14 residues in the CDR3. Germline-derived CDR1 and CDR2 are LNHDA and SQIVND (reference sequence). The CDR3 spells CASSTRENAGELFF. CDR3 nucleotide sequence: TGTGCCAGTAGTACCAGGGAAAATGCCGGGGAGCTGTTTTTT.

The V gene is TRBV6-5, the J gene TRBJ1-3, with D tentatively TRBD1 (5 bases). Per the germline V gene, CDR1 is MNHEY and CDR2 is SVGAGI. CDR3 length equals 13 residues. Trimming cost V 7 bases and J 2 bases, with 9 bases left between them. The CDR3 region is CASTRGAGNTIYF. Here the CDR3 DNA reads TGTGCCAGCACCCGGGGGGCTGGAAACACCATATATTTT.

The rearrangement links TRBV19 to TRBJ2-1, with 8 nucleotides matching TRBD2. The CDR3 runs 15 residues. The J segment lost 7 bases and the V segment lost 4 bases, leaving 9 bases of the junction unmatched. CDR1 is LNHDA, CDR2 SQIVND, per germline (reference sequence). CDR3 in DNA: TGTGCCAGTAGTAGGGGCTTGCGGGAGGTTAATGAGCAGTTCTTC. The encoded protein is CASSRGLREVNEQFF.

This clone was counted a single time. This chain uses TRBV7-2 with TRBJ2-7; 9 bases agree with TRBD2. Unmatched junction bases numbered 13, after V lost 6 bases and J lost 1 base. Germline V gene data show CDR1 as SGHTA and CDR2 as FQGNSA. This CDR3 is 17 amino acids long. The CDR3 nucleotides are TGTGCCAGCAGGCCCCCAGGGAGCGGGGGGCGGTCCTACGAGCAGTACGTC. Its translation: CASRPPGSGGRSYEQYV.